This TCR beta chain stems from a study of CD8+ T cells in alopecia areata. Across the study: The study gave treated patients oral tofacitinib at 5 to 10 mg twice daily. Tofacitinib administration persisted for 6 to 18 months, succeeded by 6 months off drug. Whole-study results and caveats: Among the cells sequenced in scalp samples are also the resident alphabeta T cells of normal skin. Numerous clones, expanded in lesions, remained in scalp and blood during tofacitinib.

In each case, RNA was isolated and then reverse transcribed into cDNA as the sequencing template. The repertoire was sequenced with immunoSEQ multiplex PCR; TCRdb's copy has only in-frame clones and lacks some. The table records some 190,000 clones, over 60% of them present only once. CDR3 length equals 11 residues. V lost 3 bases and J 5 bases, leaving 3 bases between the germline ends. CDR1 and CDR2 (germline): SGDLS, YYNGEE. The treatment: oral pan-JAK inhibitor, 5-10 mg twice daily. In regard to this clone: What it binds is unknown.

V and J are TRBV9 and TRBJ2-1; D unclear. The sequence was obtained from a human donor with alopecia areata. The sequenced sample was CD4+ T cells sorted from blood, obtained between weeks 44 and 45, from a patient treated with tofacitinib. This CDR3 reads CASSEDNEQFF. The CDR3, as DNA: TGTGCCAGCAGCGAGGACAATGAGCAGTTCTTC.